Each of the 32 T cell receptor beta chains below was sequenced from the same sample in a study of response to subunit inactivated influenza vaccine. TCRdb ran MiXCR on the RT-PCR reads and lists one entry per CDR3 protein. The repertoire holds 500,000 to 600,000 distinct CDR3 sequences, 13% seen once, with less than 15% in the top ten. The material was PBMCs from blood, obtained about 40 days after vaccination. The receptors were sampled from a man in his forties or fifties who received an inactivated influenza vaccine.

The chain couples TRBV5-1 to TRBJ2-3, with D possibly TRBD2 on 5 matching bases. The germline CDR1 and CDR2 sequences are SGHRS and YFSETQ. The CDR3 extends over 17 amino acids. Trimming left V 3 bases short and J 6 bases short, with 23 bases between. The CDR3 reads CASSSSGLATNLDTQYF. CDR3 DNA sequence: TGCGCCAGCAGCTCCTCTGGACTGGCGACTAACTTGGATACGCAGTATTTT.

This clonotype has more than one count but fewer than ten. The J gene is TRBJ2-7, the V gene TRBV4-3, with D unresolved. CDR3 size: 14 residues. The ends were cut back, 1 base at V and 2 bases at J, with 9 bases in the middle. Germline V gene data show CDR1 as LGHNA and CDR2 as YSLEER. CDR3 amino acids: CASSQAVGTYEQYF. CDR3 nucleotides: TGCGCCAGCAGCCAAGCTGTGGGCACCTACGAGCAGTACTTC.

This clonotype appeared a few times. J is TRBJ1-4 and V is TRBV6-2 or TRBV6-3; TRBD1 might be the D (5 bases). The CDR3 length is 14 residues. Germline V gives CDR1 MNHEY, CDR2 SVGEGT. V lost 1 base to trimming and J lost 6 bases, with 9 bases between them. The CDR3 DNA follows: TGTGCCAGCAGTTACTGGGGACGGGATGAAAAACTGTTTTTT. This codes for CASSYWGRDEKLFF.

The chain uses TRBV6-6 and TRBJ2-5, with a weak D call TRBD2 (5 bases). The germline V and J ends were trimmed by 2 bases and 7 bases, with 11 bases remaining between them. CDR1 is MNHNY, CDR2 SVGAGI, per germline (reference sequence). This CDR3 has 13 amino acids. CDR3 sequence (DNA): TGTGCCAGCAGTTACAGGGAAGGAGGGACCCAGTACTTC. This encodes CASSYREGGTQYF.

This clonotype was counted many times. The chain carries TRBV29-1 and TRBJ1-1; 10 positions match TRBD1. The CDR3 has 13 amino acids. CDR1 SQVTM and CDR2 ANQGSEA come from the germline V gene. J lost 3 bases, V lost 4 bases, and 2 bases had no gene match. CDR3 amino acids: CSVGQGAYTEAFF. The CDR3 DNA reads as TGCAGCGTTGGACAGGGGGCTTACACTGAAGCTTTCTTT. Full variable domain (rest looked up from reference TRBV29-1 and TRBJ1-1): SAVISQKPSRDICQRGTSLTIQCQVDSQVTMMFWYRQQPGQSLTLIATANQGSEATYESGFVIDKFPISRPNLTFSTLTVSNMSPEDSSIYLCSVGQGAYTEAFFGQGTRLTVV.

This clonotype has just a few counts. V is TRBV6-5 and J is TRBJ1-1; no clear D. The CDR3 runs to 13 residues. Per germline, CDR1 MNHEY and CDR2 SVGAGI. Trimming removed 7 bases from V and 3 bases from J, with 12 bases in between. The CDR3 here is CASILSGYTEAFF. The CDR3 DNA reads as TGTGCCAGCATTCTCTCGGGTTACACTGAAGCTTTCTTT.

This clonotype was seen a few times. The chain couples TRBV24-1 to TRBJ2-1; the D is unclear. CDR1 KGHDR and CDR2 SFDVKD come from the germline V gene. Trimming left V 7 bases short and J 10 bases short, with 10 bases between. The CDR3 runs to 11 residues. The DNA for the CDR3 is TGTGCCACCAGGAGCCTAGGGGAGCAGTTCTTC. It codes for CATRSLGEQFF.

This clonotype has just a few counts. The chain joins TRBV4-3 to TRBJ2-5; D is unclear. The germline CDR1 and CDR2 sequences are LGHNA and YSLEER. V was cut by 0 bases and J by 3 bases, with 11 bases left in between. This CDR3 has 15 residues. CDR3 coding DNA: TGCGCCAGCAGCCAAGATTCCGCCGGTAAAGAGACCCAGTACTTC. It codes for CASSQDSAGKETQYF.

This clonotype was detected only a few times. As DNA, the CDR3 is TGTGCCAGCAGTGAAGGGACAGGGGATTCCTACGAGCAGTACTTC. Translated: CASSEGTGDSYEQYF. This chain connects TRBV12-3 or TRBV12-4 to TRBJ2-7; TRBD1 matches 10 bases. This CDR3 comprises 15 residues. J gave up 1 base and V 5 bases, and 5 bases lay outside the gene matches.

This clonotype was detected a few times. V gene TRBV6-1 combines with J gene TRBJ2-2, with 7 bases lining up with TRBD1. Germline CDR1 is MNHNS and CDR2 is SASEGT. V was pared by 5 bases and J by 5 bases, with 11 bases of the junction left unmatched. The CDR3 is 16 amino acids. CDR3 coding DNA: TGTGCCAGCAGTCCCCCTCAGGGGGAGTGGACCGGGGAGCTGTTTTTT. It specifies CASSPPQGEWTGELFF.

This clonotype has more than one count but fewer than ten. The chain has TRBV7-6 and TRBJ2-7, with unresolved D. CDR3 size: 14 residues. Trimming removed 3 bases at V and 2 bases at J, with 11 bases between. Germline V gene sequence: CDR1 SGHVS, CDR2 FNYEAQ. CDR3 sequence reads: CASSFGDGAYEQYF. CDR3 sequence (DNA): TGTGCCAGCAGCTTTGGGGATGGGGCCTACGAGCAGTACTTC.

The chain joins TRBV20-1 to TRBJ2-1; weak D call: TRBD2 (6 bases). CDR3 size: 14 residues. Looked up from germline, CDR1 is DFQATT and CDR2 is SNEGSKA (reference sequence). Trimming shortened V by 3 bases and J by 0 bases, and 9 bases separated the two germline ends. The CDR3 DNA is TGCAGTGCTAGCGGGAGAGCCTCCTACAATGAGCAGTTCTTC. Protein sequence: CSASGRASYNEQFF.

In this sample, this clonotype turned up many times. The chain couples TRBV7-2 to TRBJ2-7; D is ambiguous. Trimming cost V 4 bases and J 6 bases, with 19 bases left between them. CDR3 length: 15 residues. Germline V gives CDR1 SGHTA, CDR2 FQGNSA. CDR3 residues: CASSYDSLGIPEQYF. DNA for the CDR3: TGTGCCAGCAGCTACGACTCGCTGGGGATCCCCGAGCAGTACTTC.

In its sample, this clonotype was seen a few times. The rearrangement uses TRBV20-1 and TRBJ2-1; TRBD2 matches at 7 bases. CDR1 is DFQATT, CDR2 SNEGSKA, per germline (reference sequence). The CDR3 consists of 17 residues. V gave up 1 base and J gave up 7 bases; unmatched junction bases: 16. CDR3 protein: CSARVSRLALARNEQFF. DNA of the CDR3: TGCAGTGCTAGAGTCAGCCGACTAGCCTTAGCGAGAAATGAGCAGTTCTTC.

This clonotype was seen ten or more times. This chain uses TRBV5-1 with TRBJ2-3; TRBD2 matches 8 bases. The CDR3 runs to 14 residues. V shed 4 bases, J shed 5 bases, and the junction held 6 bases outside the gene matches. Germline V gene data show CDR1 as SGHRS and CDR2 as YFSETQ. CDR3 amino acids: CASSPGGVKDTQYF. CDR3 coding DNA: TGCGCCAGCAGCCCGGGGGGGGTTAAAGATACGCAGTATTTT.

This clonotype was counted between two and nine times. This rearrangement joins TRBV10-3 to TRBJ2-2; D gene ambiguous. The V gene lost 0 bases and the J gene lost 4 bases, with 6 bases spanning the gap. Germline CDR1 is ENHRY and CDR2 is SYGVKD. The CDR3 covers 14 residues. The DNA for the CDR3 is TGTGCCATCAGTGAGTCAAGGACCACCGGGGAGCTGTTTTTT. It specifies CAISESRTTGELFF.

Ten or more counts support this clonotype. The rearrangement uses TRBV5-1 and TRBJ1-1; D call uncertain. The CDR3 extends over 15 amino acids. Trimming pared 1 base from V and 1 base from J, leaving 11 bases between. Germline CDR1 is SGHRS and CDR2 is YFSETQ. In DNA, the CDR3 is TGCGCCAGCAGCTTGCATCCATACTCGAACACTGAAGCTTTCTTT. This translates into CASSLHPYSNTEAFF. The full variable domain, in which reference TRBV5-1 and TRBJ1-1 provide the parts outside the CDR3, is KAGVTQTPRYLIKTRGQQVTLSCSPISGHRSVSWYQQTPGQGLQFLFEYFSETQRNKGNFPGRFSGRQFSNSRSEMNVSTLELGDSALYLCASSLHPYSNTEAFFGQGTRLTVV.

This clonotype appeared once. A much larger clonotype is one base distant, so this may be a read error. The CDR3 does not end in the conserved phenylalanine or tryptophan, so this is likely a read error. The chain uses TRBV6-5 and TRBJ1-1, with TRBD1 matching over 8 bases. CDR3 length equals 12 residues. The V gene's germline CDR1 is MNHEY and CDR2 SVGAGI. V lost 2 bases, J lost 10 bases, and 3 bases stayed unmatched. The CDR3 DNA is TGTGCCAGCAGTTACCCAGGACAGGGAGCTTTCTTA. Translated: CASSYPGQGAFL.

The J gene is TRBJ2-1, the V gene TRBV12-3 or TRBV12-4; TRBD1 is a possible D gene (6 bases). The V gene lost 6 bases and the J gene lost 0 bases, with 12 bases spanning the gap. The CDR3 runs 15 residues. Here the CDR3 reads CASSGQGSSYNEQFF. DNA of the CDR3: TGTGCCAGCAGCGGGCAGGGGAGCTCCTACAATGAGCAGTTCTTC.

This clonotype was found many times. The chain combines TRBV4-3 with TRBJ2-1; 10 bases map to TRBD2. The V gene's germline CDR1 is LGHNA and CDR2 YSLEER. CDR3 length equals 16 residues. Trimming at V came to 4 bases and at J to 8 bases, leaving 11 bases not matched to a gene. CDR3 amino acids: CASSPSLVAGGHEQFF. CDR3 bases: TGCGCCAGCAGCCCCTCACTCGTAGCGGGAGGTCATGAGCAGTTCTTC.

This clonotype has just a few counts. The chain joins TRBV3-1 to TRBJ2-1; TRBD2 aligns across 8 bases. The germline CDR1 and CDR2 sequences are LGHDT and YNNKEL (reference sequence). J gave up 9 bases and V 4 bases, and 11 bases lay outside the gene matches. This CDR3 is 15 amino acids long. The CDR3 spells CASSLSAGVKTEQFF. In DNA form, the CDR3 reads TGTGCCAGCAGCCTCTCAGCGGGAGTAAAGACTGAGCAGTTCTTC.

This sequence joins TRBV6-2 or TRBV6-3 and TRBJ1-1; D gene uncertain. V lost 3 bases to trimming and J lost 4 bases, with 12 bases between them. In germline, CDR1 is MNHEY, CDR2 SVGEGT. The CDR3 consists of 14 residues. CDR3 residues: CASSYAVVSTEAFF. CDR3 in DNA: TGTGCCAGCAGTTATGCGGTCGTGAGCACTGAAGCTTTCTTT.

This clonotype was picked up many times. CDR3 bases: TGCAGCGTTGAAGGCCTTGTCCCGACTAGCGGGGGAAAAAGCTCCTACAATGAGCAGTTCTTC. It translates to CSVEGLVPTSGGKSSYNEQFF. This chain joins TRBV29-1 and TRBJ2-1, with 12 bases matching TRBD2. The germline gives CDR1 SQVTM, CDR2 ANQGSEA. The V segment lost 1 base and the J segment 0 bases; nucleotides outside the gene matches: 16. This CDR3 is built from 21 residues.

The chain is built from TRBV19 and TRBJ2-7, with a tentative D call TRBD1 (6 bases). The V end lost 5 bases, the J end lost 2 bases, and 7 bases lay between the germline ends. Germline-derived CDR1 and CDR2 are LNHDA and SQIVND (reference sequence). The CDR3 covers 12 residues. CDR3 sequence reads: CASSAGAYEQYF. The CDR3 region has the DNA TGTGCCAGTAGTGCAGGGGCCTACGAGCAGTACTTC.

In DNA form, the CDR3 reads TGTGCCAGCAGTTACGACGGGACTTCAGAGCAGTTCTTC. As protein: CASSYDGTSEQFF. The chain links TRBV6-5 to TRBJ2-1; TRBD2 might be the D (6 bases). V lost 2 bases and J 10 bases, leaving 12 bases between the germline ends. The CDR3 spans 13 residues. Germline CDR1 is MNHEY and CDR2 is SVGAGI.

This clonotype was detected many times. This chain uses TRBV12-3 or TRBV12-4 with TRBJ2-7; the D gene is possibly TRBD1 (6 bases). V lost 3 bases and J lost 2, with 8 bases in between. The CDR3 has 13 amino acids. CDR3 coding DNA: TGTGCCAGCAGTTTTGACAGGCCCTACGAGCAGTACTTC. Amino acids: CASSFDRPYEQYF.

The sample holds a few counts of this clonotype. V usage is TRBV2 and J usage is TRBJ1-5, with D perhaps matching TRBD1 (5 bases). The V end was cut by 4 bases, the J end by 7 bases, with 14 bases between. The CDR3 has 14 residues. Germline lookup yields CDR1 SNHLY and CDR2 FYNNEI. In nucleotides, the CDR3 is TGTGCCAGCAGTGGGGGGTCGGAGGGGCAGCCCCAGCATTTT. Translated: CASSGGSEGQPQHF.

This clonotype has only a few counts. An end of the junction does not agree with germline; a read error may underlie this. J is TRBJ2-5 and V is TRBV7-7; perhaps TRBD2 as D (5 bases). Germline loops: CDR1 SSHAT, CDR2 FNYEAQ (reference sequence). The CDR3 length is 14 residues. Here the CDR3 reads CASSLNPGSETQYF. In DNA form, the CDR3 reads TGTGCTAGCAGCTTAAATCCGGGGTCAGAGACCCAGTACTTC.

This clonotype was seen only a few times. This chain connects TRBV29-1 to TRBJ2-1; 9 positions agree with TRBD2. The trim removed 3 bases at V and 9 bases at J, leaving 9 bases unmatched. Per germline, CDR1 SQVTM and CDR2 ANQGSEA. The CDR3 totals 14 residues. CDR3 residues: CSVEASGRTSEQFF. Written as DNA, the CDR3 is TGCAGCGTTGAGGCGAGCGGGAGGACGAGTGAGCAGTTCTTC.

V usage is TRBV3-1 and J usage is TRBJ1-6; D ambiguous. Trimming stripped 1 base from V and 9 bases from J, with 4 bases between. Germline loops: CDR1 LGHDT, CDR2 YNNKEL (reference sequence). This CDR3 is 12 amino acids long. The CDR3 nucleotides are TGTGCCAGCAGCCAAGGCCCTTCACCCCTCCACTTT. This codes for CASSQGPSPLHF.

This clonotype was seen more than once but under ten times. This chain joins TRBV5-1 and TRBJ2-2; D gene uncertain. V was shortened by 2 bases and J by 6 bases, with 14 bases between the two germline ends. CDR1 and CDR2 (germline): SGHRS, YFSETQ. This CDR3 comprises 15 residues. CDR3: CASSFASNLAGELFF. The CDR3 DNA sequence: TGCGCCAGCAGCTTCGCTTCCAACCTGGCCGGGGAGCTGTTTTTT. Drawing the rest from reference TRBV5-1 and TRBJ2-2, the complete variable domain is KAGVTQTPRYLIKTRGQQVTLSCSPISGHRSVSWYQQTPGQGLQFLFEYFSETQRNKGNFPGRFSGRQFSNSRSEMNVSTLELGDSALYLCASSFASNLAGELFFGEGSRLTVL.

The genes are TRBV5-8 and TRBJ1-2, with D perhaps TRBD1 (6 bases). The V gene lost 5 bases and the J gene lost 8 bases, with 16 bases spanning the gap. Germline CDR1 reads SGHTS; CDR2 reads YDEGEE. The CDR3 is made up of 13 amino acids. CDR3 region: CASSPVRGGGYTF. Written as DNA, the CDR3 is TGTGCCAGCAGTCCTGTCAGGGGAGGCGGCTACACCTTC. Supplemented by reference TRBV5-8 and TRBJ1-2, the full variable domain reads EAGVTQSPTHLIKTRGQQATLRCSPISGHTSVYWYQQALGLGLQFLLWYDEGEERNRGNFPPRFSGRQFPNYSSELNVNALELEDSALYLCASSPVRGGGYTFGSGTRLTVV.